This TCR beta chain stems from a study of human T cells and chemical hapten exposure. CDR3 length: 13 amino acids. V dropped 3 bases and J dropped 2 bases, with 10 bases sitting between them. Per germline, CDR1 DFQATT and CDR2 SNEGSKA (reference sequence). Time point noted: patch test 2, 6 weeks after DPC sensitization. Described treatment: therapeutic diphenylcyclopropenone sensitization with weekly scalp DPC. General observations from the study: The count of PT1 expanded TCRs correlated positively with patch test score.

MiXCR, applied by TCRdb to the RACE reads, yields one record per CDR3 protein. This table has around 130,000 distinct CDR3 sequences, about 11% appearing once. There are a few counts of this clonotype. The antigen remains unidentified. This sequence was found in a woman between 45 and 65 years old with alopecia areata. Some clones in this sample may be carry-over from other donors' samples. V and J are TRBV20-1 and TRBJ2-5, with D unresolved. Specimen: whole blood, collected in connection with sensitization to the hapten diphenylcyclopropenone (DPC). The CDR3 region is CSARASLQETQYF. Here the CDR3 DNA reads TGCAGTGCTAGGGCCTCTTTACAAGAGACCCAGTACTTC.